Below, 12 T cell receptor beta chains from the same sample are listed, as sequenced in a study of shared clonotypes between healthy human individuals. Using immunoSEQ multiplex PCR, the repertoire was profiled, and TCRdb retains in-frame clones only, with some absent. The sample includes hundreds of thousands of clones, around 73% of them seen just once. Sequencing input: memory CD4+ T cells sorted from blood. Described subset: CD45RA-negative fraction. These receptors all come from a woman in her 30s in good health.

This chain links TRBV2 with TRBJ1-4, with D tentatively TRBD1 (6 bases). Deletions cut 5 bases from V and 8 bases from J, with 9 bases between. There are 12 residues in the CDR3. Germline CDR1 and CDR2: SNHLY and FYNNEI. CDR3 loop: CASSWGREKLFF. The CDR3 DNA is TGTGCCAGCAGTTGGGGGCGGGAAAAACTGTTTTTT. Full variable domain (missing parts from reference TRBV2 and TRBJ1-4): EPEVTQTPSHQVTQMGQEVILRCVPISNHLYFYWYRQILGQKVEFLVSFYNNEISEKSEIFDDQFSVERPDGSNFTLKIRSTKLEDSAMYFCASSWGREKLFFGSGTQLSVL.

V usage is TRBV28 and J usage is TRBJ2-7; unclear D gene. Trimming took off 2 bases at V and 3 bases at J, with 17 bases between the two ends. The germline V gene has CDR1 MDHEN and CDR2 SYDVKM. The CDR3 is 16 amino acids. The CDR3 sequence is CASSLTDRVYNYEQYF. Here the CDR3 DNA reads TGTGCCAGCAGTTTAACGGACCGGGTCTACAACTACGAGCAGTACTTC. The full variable domain, in which reference TRBV28 and TRBJ2-7 provide the parts outside the CDR3, is DVKVTQSSRYLVKRTGEKVFLECVQDMDHENMFWYRQDPGLGLRLIYFSYDVKMKEKGDIPEGYSVSREKKERFSLILESASTNQTSMYLCASSLTDRVYNYEQYFGPGTRLTVT.

The chain joins TRBV7-7 to TRBJ2-1, with D unresolved. Trimming pared 3 bases from V and 0 bases from J, leaving 12 bases between. Germline-derived CDR1 and CDR2 are SSHAT and FNYEAQ (reference sequence). CDR3 length equals 16 residues. The DNA for the CDR3 is TGTGCCAGCAGCTTGACGCGGCTAAGCTCCTACAATGAGCAGTTCTTC. Translating it yields CASSLTRLSSYNEQFF.

In the case of this clone: The sample carries other DNA sequences with the same CDR3. The chain is built from TRBV5-1 and TRBJ2-5; 8 nucleotides line up with TRBD1. CDR1 and CDR2 from the germline V gene are SGHRS and YFSETQ. The CDR3 loop spans 13 amino acids. V dropped 4 bases and J dropped 4; count of bases not matched to a gene: 3. The CDR3 region is CASSLGQGETQYF. In DNA form, the CDR3 reads TGCGCCAGCAGCCTAGGACAGGGAGAGACCCAGTACTTC.

This clone appeared a few times. The rearrangement uses TRBV7-9 and TRBJ1-4; D call uncertain. Germline lookup yields CDR1 SEHNR and CDR2 FQNEAQ (reference sequence). The CDR3 covers 18 residues. V was shortened by 5 bases and J by 0 bases, with 19 bases between the two germline ends. The CDR3 loop reads CASSPITPLGATNEKLFF. In nucleotides, the CDR3 is TGTGCCAGCAGCCCTATTACCCCTCTCGGGGCAACTAATGAAAAACTGTTTTTT.

This chain links TRBV5-4 with TRBJ2-3; 10 bases fit TRBD2. Germline values: CDR1 SGHNT, CDR2 YYREEE (reference sequence). V shed 4 bases and J 5 bases; nucleotides not matched to a gene: 7. CDR3 length: 15 residues. In nucleotides, the CDR3 is TGTGCCAGCAGCCCCTCTAGCGGGAGAAAAGATACGCAGTATTTT. Its protein is CASSPSSGRKDTQYF. Full variable domain (outside the CDR3, taken from reference TRBV5-4 and TRBJ2-3): ETGVTQSPTHLIKTRGQQVTLRCSSQSGHNTVSWYQQALGQGPQFIFQYYREEENGRGNFPPRFSGLQFPNYSSELNVNALELDDSALYLCASSPSSGRKDTQYFGPGTRLTVL.

This clone showed up just a few times. This chain joins TRBV5-1 and TRBJ2-7; D is unclear. Trimming took off 3 bases at V and 1 base at J, with 11 bases between the two ends. CDR1 and CDR2 (germline): SGHRS, YFSETQ. The length of the CDR3 is 14 residues. The CDR3 reads CASSSAGLSYEQYF. CDR3 in DNA: TGCGCCAGCAGCTCTGCAGGCCTATCCTACGAGCAGTACTTC.

The rearrangement uses TRBV28 and TRBJ1-2; TRBD1 is a possible D gene (5 bases). V dropped 5 bases and J dropped 6 bases, with 19 bases sitting between them. Germline V gene data show CDR1 as MDHEN and CDR2 as SYDVKM. CDR3 length equals 15 residues. CDR3 protein: CASSRPGGGLDGYTF. DNA for the CDR3: TGTGCCAGCAGTCGCCCTGGGGGGGGATTGGATGGCTACACCTTC.

This chain links TRBV7-3 with TRBJ2-3; 8 nucleotides line up with TRBD1. Germline CDR1 and CDR2: SGHTA and FQGTGA. Trimming took 2 bases from V and 4 from J; bases not matched to a gene: 8. This CDR3 comprises 16 residues. The CDR3 sequence: CASSLGPPGGSDTQYF. The CDR3 DNA sequence: TGTGCCAGCAGCTTAGGTCCTCCAGGGGGCTCAGATACGCAGTATTTT.

This clone appeared many times. The V call is TRBV5-1, the J call TRBJ1-1, with 9 bases identical to TRBD1. CDR1 is SGHRS and CDR2 is YFSETQ in the germline V gene. The ends lost 4 bases at V and 11 bases at J; junction bases unmatched: 9. This CDR3 spans 13 amino acids. CDR3 sequence (DNA): TGCGCCAGCAGCCCAGCCTGGACAGGGGTGGCTTTCTTT. The encoded protein is CASSPAWTGVAFF.

This clone was detected only a few times. The chain is built from TRBV11-2 and TRBJ2-1; D perhaps matches TRBD2 (6 bases). The CDR3 loop spans 15 amino acids. V dropped 1 base and J dropped 2 bases, with 9 bases sitting between them. The germline V gene encodes CDR1 SGHAT and CDR2 FQNNGV. CDR3 nucleotide sequence: TGTGCCAGCAGCTTAGCTGGAGGGCCCTACAATGAGCAGTTCTTC. Protein: CASSLAGGPYNEQFF.

Comment on this clone: This sample includes further DNA sequences coding for the same CDR3. This chain joins TRBV5-1 and TRBJ2-1; unclear D gene. Trimming took 0 bases from V and 0 from J, leaving 7 bases between them. This CDR3 spans 15 amino acids. The germline CDR1 and CDR2 sequences are SGHRS and YFSETQ. The CDR3 DNA follows: TGCGCCAGCAGCTTGGTGAGATTCTCCTACAATGAGCAGTTCTTC. As protein: CASSLVRFSYNEQFF.